This T cell receptor beta chain was recorded in a study of sequential checkpoint blockade in melanoma. Overall study context: TCRbeta immunosequencing was performed on DNA from 85 to 100 pretreatment melanoma tumor samples. Twenty-two patients had tumor biopsies before treatment and at week 13.

Germline loops: CDR1 KGHSH, CDR2 LQKENI. J gave up 9 bases and V 3 bases, and 11 bases lay outside the gene matches. This CDR3 has 16 residues. Sequencing was performed with immunoSEQ multiplex PCR; in TCRdb, only in-frame clones are kept and a portion is missing. This sample has about 19,000 clones, with about 25% found just once. The sample's treatment: randomized to nivolumab then ipilimumab (arm A) or the reverse (arm B). The sequencing used tumor tissue (inferred from file names), collected from a patient given nivolumab and ipilimumab in sequence. The receptor's source is a human donor with melanoma. The chain combines TRBV18 with TRBJ2-1, with TRBD1 matching 10 bases. The CDR3 DNA follows: TGTGCCAGCTCACCGCTACCGGGACAGGGGACTGTTGAGCAGTTCTTC. It translates to CASSPLPGQGTVEQFF.